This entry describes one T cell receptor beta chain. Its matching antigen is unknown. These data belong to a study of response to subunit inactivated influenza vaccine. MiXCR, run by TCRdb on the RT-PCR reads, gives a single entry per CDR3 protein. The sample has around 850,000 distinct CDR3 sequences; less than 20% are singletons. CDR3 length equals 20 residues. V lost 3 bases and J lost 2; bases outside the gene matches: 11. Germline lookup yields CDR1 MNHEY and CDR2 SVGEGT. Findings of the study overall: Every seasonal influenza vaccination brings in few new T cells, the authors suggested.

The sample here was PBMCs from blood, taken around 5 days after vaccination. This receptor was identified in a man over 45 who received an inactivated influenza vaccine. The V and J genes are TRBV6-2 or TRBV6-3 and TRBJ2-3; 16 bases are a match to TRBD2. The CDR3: CASSYASGTSGGDYTDTQYF. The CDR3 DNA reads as TGTGCCAGCAGTTATGCTTCCGGGACTAGCGGGGGGGATTACACAGATACGCAGTATTTT.